This T cell receptor beta chain was identified during a study (dated by TCRdb to about 2015). For context, the study as a whole: The study examined whether tumor-infiltrating Tregs in breast cancer are drawn from blood Tregs or arise in situ by conversion from other CD4+ T cell subsets.

This clonotype was found a few times. What antigen it recognizes has not been identified. No clone much larger than this one lies a single base away; base qualities are absent. Including cysteine and phenylalanine, the CDR3 has 12 amino acids. Of the read, only the CDR3 DNA is kept; its 36 bases are in frame from base 1. CDR1 and CDR2 are read off the germline V gene (reference sequence) as DFQATT and SNEGSKA. Deletion took 0 bases off V and 7 bases off J, with a span of 8 bases between the germline ends. The research as a whole found: Tumor memory CD4+ T cell TCR gene usage was found to cluster with blood and lymph node memory CD4+ cells and with lymph node naive CD4+ cells. The greatest overlap of tumor-infiltrating Treg TCR alpha and beta sequences was with tumor naive CD4+ T cells, followed next by blood naive CD4+ T cells. Rather than covering whole repertoires, validation in the larger cohort was restricted to a single TCR beta V-J rearrangement.

Full-length TCR variable regions were amplified by 5' RACE PCR with constant-region reverse primers, and semi-nested PCR with Nested Universal Primer A was subsequently performed. Using the ReliaPrep RNA Cell Miniprep System, total RNA was extracted, and the SMARTer RACE 5'/3' Kit was then used to reverse transcribe the RNA into 5'RACE-ready cDNA. Multiplex adaptors were used to barcode the full-length TCR alpha and beta libraries, which were then sequenced on an Illumina MiSeq. Per the authors' processing: For each of nine subset-tissue groups, sequencing data from the five patients were pooled, and the groups were compared by unsupervised clustering of TCR gene usage. The Morisita-Horn index was used to calculate repertoire similarity, with shared sequences weighted by how much each contributed to each repertoire. The raw public reads went through TCRdb reprocessing: fastp at Q25, MiXCR clone calling, in-frame beta chains kept. Each entry is one CDR3 protein sequence, shown with its most common DNA and genes. TCRdb assigned the V and J calls; the authors' analysis was not used. This sample lists roughly 54,000 distinct CDR3 sequences; 15% to 20% were detected once. Jointly, the top ten make up under 3% of the sample.

The Miltenyi Naive CD4+ T Cell Isolation kit was used to purify naive CD4+ T cells, and Tregs were depleted with CD25 microbeads. Tregs, naive and memory CD4+ T cells from tumor, blood and ipsilateral draining lymph nodes of a handful of breast cancer patients underwent full-length TCR alpha and beta sequencing. Mononuclear cells from lymph nodes or approximately 50 ml of peripheral blood were isolated by Ficoll density gradient centrifugation. A purity exceeding 90% was confirmed by FACS for the sorted cell populations. The V and J segments used are TRBV20-1 and TRBJ2-3; a confident D gene designation cannot be given. This clonotype originated in a female donor with breast cancer. The sample comprised naive CD4+ T cells sorted from blood. The cell subset or site label on this specimen signifies: naive CD4+ T cells, CD4+CD45RA+CD25-. At the DNA level, the sequence is TGCAGTGCTAGAGACGGAGCAAATACGCAGTATTTT. Its protein reads: CSARDGANTQYF.